Listed here are 31 T cell receptor beta chains from one sample, sequenced in a study of blood T cell repertoires in COVID-19. Assay: immunoSEQ multiplex PCR; the TCRdb copy retains only in-frame clones and omits some. This repertoire shows under 70,000 clones, about 86% found once; its top ten account for 4%. Sequenced material: peripheral blood. These receptors were collected from a man between 45 and 60 years old with acute or convalescent COVID-19.

This sequence joins TRBV15 and TRBJ1-3; D not certain. This CDR3 has 15 amino acids. V dropped 0 bases and J dropped 0 bases, with 6 bases sitting between them. Germline CDR1 reads LNHNV; CDR2 reads YYDKDF (reference sequence). CDR3 loop: CATSRERGSGNTIYF. As DNA, the CDR3 is TGTGCCACCAGCAGAGAGCGGGGCTCTGGAAACACCATATATTTT.

The rearrangement links TRBV6-6 to TRBJ2-2, with 8 bases matching TRBD2. After removal of 6 bases from V and 5 bases from J, the junction contained 8 bases not matched to a gene. The CDR3 runs to 15 residues. Germline assignment: CDR1 MNHNY and CDR2 SVGAGI (reference sequence). The CDR3 DNA sequence: TGTGCCAGCAGCGGGCGGGAGGTAGGGACCGGGGAGCTGTTTTTT. Translating it yields CASSGREVGTGELFF.

The rearrangement links TRBV19 to TRBJ2-6; TRBD1 matches at 7 bases. Germline CDR1 is LNHDA and CDR2 is SQIVND (reference sequence). V dropped 4 bases and J dropped 2; count of bases not matched to a gene: 2. The CDR3 has 15 residues. This chain's CDR3 is CASSTDRAGANVLTF. The CDR3 DNA follows: TGTGCCAGTAGTACTGACAGGGCTGGGGCCAACGTCCTGACTTTC.

The chain combines TRBV10-3 with TRBJ2-3, with 7 positions matching TRBD1. This CDR3 is 14 amino acids long. V was clipped by 6 bases and J by 5 bases; unmatched bases: 8. Per germline, CDR1 ENHRY and CDR2 SYGVKD. CDR3 bases: TGTGCCATCAGCGGACAGGTTATGGGAGATACGCAGTATTTT. Amino acids: CAISGQVMGDTQYF.

This clone appeared a few times. V is TRBV28 and J is TRBJ1-6; 7 bases are shared with TRBD1. Germline V CDR1 and CDR2: MDHEN, SYDVKM. The CDR3 length is 15 residues. Unmatched junction bases numbered 7, after V lost 6 bases and J lost 5 bases. The CDR3 nucleotides read TGTGCCAGCAGGCGCCGGGACAGTGATAATTCACCCCTCCACTTT. Its protein product is CASRRRDSDNSPLHF.

This clone has just one count. The rearrangement joins TRBV18 to TRBJ2-7; possible D gene TRBD2, 6 bases. There are 13 residues in the CDR3. Deletions cut 0 bases from V and 5 bases from J, with 8 bases between. Germline V gives CDR1 KGHSH, CDR2 LQKENI. DNA for the CDR3: TGTGCCAGCTCACCACCTACGGGAGACGAGCAGTACTTC. This sequence encodes CASSPPTGDEQYF. The full variable domain, in which reference TRBV18 and TRBJ2-7 provide the parts outside the CDR3, is NAGVMQNPRHLVRRRGQEARLRCSPMKGHSHVYWYRQLPEEGLKFMVYLQKENIIDESGMPKERFSAEFPKEGPSILRIQQVVRGDSAAYFCASSPPTGDEQYFGPGTRLTVT.

This clone was observed a handful of times. This chain joins TRBV2 and TRBJ2-1, with D tentatively TRBD2 (6 bases). Germline values: CDR1 SNHLY, CDR2 FYNNEI. V was trimmed by 8 bases and J by 2 bases, leaving 10 bases between them. This CDR3 has 13 amino acids. The CDR3 DNA sequence: TGTGCCAGCGCAAGCGGGCCCTACAATGAGCAGTTCTTC. Protein sequence: CASASGPYNEQFF.

The chain joins TRBV2 to TRBJ1-5; D not resolved. CDR3 length: 14 amino acids. Looked up from germline, CDR1 is SNHLY and CDR2 is FYNNEI. V was shortened by 7 bases and J by 7 bases, with 17 bases between the two germline ends. The CDR3 here is CASTGTRVRQPQHF. The DNA for the CDR3 is TGTGCCAGCACGGGAACCCGGGTACGGCAGCCCCAGCATTTT.

The rearrangement joins TRBV7-3 to TRBJ2-5; D is uncertain. The CDR3 is 13 amino acids. Trimming left V 5 bases short and J 2 bases short, with 9 bases between. In germline, CDR1 is SGHTA, CDR2 FQGTGA. This chain's CDR3 is CASSPTTQETQYF. The DNA for the CDR3 is TGTGCCAGCAGCCCCACGACTCAAGAGACCCAGTACTTC.

The chain recombines TRBV10-2 with TRBJ2-2; 8 bases fit TRBD2. Germline assignment: CDR1 WSHSY and CDR2 SAAADI. The CDR3 runs to 16 residues. V lost 4 bases, J lost 1 base, and 5 bases stayed unmatched. The CDR3 loop is CASSGGSGENTGELFF. CDR3 DNA sequence: TGCGCCAGCAGTGGGGGTAGCGGGGAGAACACCGGGGAGCTGTTTTTT.

The V and J genes are TRBV28 and TRBJ2-2; 10 bases match TRBD2. The CDR3 has 15 amino acids. Germline V CDR1 and CDR2: MDHEN, SYDVKM. The V gene end was trimmed by 6 bases and the J gene end by 1 base; junction bases not matched to a gene: 2. The CDR3 bases are TGTGCCAGCAGCAGGACTAGCGGGAACACCGGGGAGCTGTTTTTT. Translating it yields CASSRTSGNTGELFF.

The chain uses TRBV5-1 and TRBJ2-7; 11 bases agree with TRBD2. The CDR3 runs to 15 residues. V lost 2 bases and J lost 2; bases outside the gene matches: 3. CDR1 SGHRS and CDR2 YFSETQ come from the germline V gene. In nucleotides, the CDR3 is TGCGCCAGCAGCTTTGGTAGCGGGGGGGCCTACGAGCAGTACTTC. Protein sequence: CASSFGSGGAYEQYF. Variable domain in full (rest from reference TRBV5-1 and TRBJ2-7): KAGVTQTPRYLIKTRGQQVTLSCSPISGHRSVSWYQQTPGQGLQFLFEYFSETQRNKGNFPGRFSGRQFSNSRSEMNVSTLELGDSALYLCASSFGSGGAYEQYFGPGTRLTVT.

CDR3 nucleotides: TGTGCCAGCAGCCCCGGGGGGGTCTCCTACGAGCAGTACTTC. It codes for CASSPGGVSYEQYF. The chain is built from TRBV9 and TRBJ2-7; TRBD2 matches 8 bases. Germline V gene sequence: CDR1 SGDLS, CDR2 YYNGEE. The trim removed 4 bases at V and 0 bases at J, leaving 3 bases unmatched. The CDR3 runs 14 residues.

This clone was recorded a few times. This rearrangement joins TRBV11-3 to TRBJ2-2; possibly TRBD2 for D (7 bases). CDR3 length: 17 residues. V lost 0 bases and J lost 1, with 12 bases in between. CDR1 and CDR2 from the germline V gene are SGHNT and YENEEA. The CDR3 sequence: CASSLDRGGWNTGELFF. The CDR3 DNA reads as TGTGCCAGCAGCTTAGATAGGGGGGGCTGGAACACCGGGGAGCTGTTTTTT.

The chain employs TRBV3-1 (or the pseudogene TRBV3-2) and TRBJ2-7; 8 positions agree with TRBD2. The CDR3 loop spans 15 amino acids. Losses at the gene ends were 4 bases for V and 4 bases for J; bases not matched to a gene: 9. Germline CDR1 and CDR2: LGHDT and YNNKEL (reference sequence). CDR3 in amino acids: CASSREGLGQYEQYF. As DNA, the CDR3 is TGTGCCAGCAGCCGCGAGGGACTAGGTCAGTACGAGCAGTACTTC.

This chain links TRBV3-1 (or the pseudogene TRBV3-2) with TRBJ2-7; TRBD2 might be the D (6 bases). The germline V gene has CDR1 LGHDT and CDR2 YNNKEL (reference sequence). The CDR3 totals 17 residues. V was pared by 0 bases and J by 5 bases, with 20 bases between. This chain's CDR3 is CASSQDLGTPYIHEQYF. Written as DNA, the CDR3 is TGTGCCAGCAGCCAAGATCTCGGGACTCCTTACATCCACGAGCAGTACTTC.

The chain combines TRBV14 with TRBJ1-6, with D unclear. The CDR3 spans 14 residues. The V end was cut by 1 base, the J end by 7 bases, with 8 bases between. CDR1 and CDR2 from the germline V gene are SGHDN and FVKESK. The CDR3, as DNA: TGTGCCAGCAGCCAAGTTTCAGCGAATTCACCCCTCCACTTT. Protein sequence: CASSQVSANSPLHF.

The chain couples TRBV6-1 to TRBJ2-5; D not certain. CDR3 length equals 16 residues. V gave up 2 bases and J gave up 1 base, with 14 bases separating them. Germline-derived CDR1 and CDR2 are MNHNS and SASEGT. The CDR3 DNA sequence: TGTGCCAGCAGTGAATTGAAAAAGACAAGCCAAGAGACCCAGTACTTC. This translates into CASSELKKTSQETQYF.

This rearrangement joins TRBV9 to TRBJ2-7; TRBD1 aligns across 10 bases. CDR3 size: 15 residues. The germline gives CDR1 SGDLS, CDR2 YYNGEE. V was clipped by 0 bases and J by 2 bases; unmatched bases: 2. CDR3 in amino acids: CASSVAGTGAYEQYF. Written as DNA, the CDR3 is TGTGCCAGCAGCGTAGCCGGGACAGGGGCCTACGAGCAGTACTTC. Full variable domain (rest looked up from reference TRBV9 and TRBJ2-7): DSGVTQTPKHLITATGQRVTLRCSPRSGDLSVYWYQQSLDQGLQFLIQYYNGEERAKGNILERFSAQQFPDLHSELNLSSLELGDSALYFCASSVAGTGAYEQYFGPGTRLTVT.

The sample holds a few counts of this clone. The CDR3 region has the DNA TGTGCTTACAGGCCAGCCTCCTACAATGAGCAGTTCTTC. It codes for CAYRPASYNEQFF. The chain uses TRBV5-4 and TRBJ2-1; possibly TRBD1 for D (5 bases). The CDR3 totals 13 residues. Germline assignment: CDR1 SGHNT and CDR2 YYREEE (reference sequence).

J is TRBJ2-7 and V is TRBV5-6, with a weak D call TRBD2 (5 bases). CDR1 is SGHDT and CDR2 is YYEEEE in the germline V gene. This CDR3 is 15 amino acids long. Trimming pared 4 bases from V and 2 bases from J, leaving 16 bases between. This chain's CDR3 is CASSPRTRRAYEQYF. In nucleotides, the CDR3 is TGTGCCAGCAGCCCTCGCACAAGGCGGGCCTACGAGCAGTACTTC.

The V call is TRBV6-1, the J call TRBJ2-1; no reliable D call. Germline CDR1 and CDR2: MNHNS and SASEGT. Deletions cut 7 bases from V and 6 bases from J, with 16 bases between. There are 14 residues in the CDR3. CDR3 loop: CASNPIKSGNEQFF. The CDR3 DNA reads as TGTGCCAGCAACCCCATTAAGAGTGGCAATGAGCAGTTCTTC.

V usage is TRBV19 and J usage is TRBJ1-5; 10 bases are a match to TRBD1. V shed 7 bases and J 6 bases; nucleotides not matched to a gene: 9. The CDR3 has 15 amino acids. Germline CDR1 is LNHDA and CDR2 is SQIVND (reference sequence). The CDR3 DNA reads TGTGCCAGTAACGAGGGACAGGGGTCGGGTCAGCCCCAGCATTTT. It codes for CASNEGQGSGQPQHF.

This rearrangement joins TRBV18 to TRBJ1-1; TRBD1 aligns across 8 bases. The V gene end was trimmed by 5 bases and the J gene end by 2 bases; junction bases not matched to a gene: 4. Per the germline V gene, CDR1 is KGHSH and CDR2 is LQKENI. The CDR3 runs 14 residues. CDR3: CASSSGQGNTEAFF. As DNA, the CDR3 is TGTGCCAGCTCATCCGGACAGGGAAACACTGAAGCTTTCTTT.

CDR3 protein: CATLHAGHEQFF. The CDR3 DNA follows: TGTGCCACCCTTCACGCAGGGCATGAGCAGTTCTTC. V and J are TRBV6-5 and TRBJ2-1; TRBD1 might be the D (5 bases). The germline V gene encodes CDR1 MNHEY and CDR2 SVGAGI. The CDR3 is made up of 12 amino acids. The V end was cut by 10 bases, the J end by 8 bases, with 15 bases between.

The chain has TRBV7-9 and TRBJ2-1; 9 positions agree with TRBD2. This CDR3 is 16 amino acids long. J was trimmed by 2 bases and V by 8 bases; bases with no gene match: 10. The germline gives CDR1 SEHNR, CDR2 FQNEAQ (reference sequence). The CDR3 nucleotides are TGTGCCAGCTTAGCGGGAGAGGGCTACACCTACAATGAGCAGTTCTTC. It translates to CASLAGEGYTYNEQFF.

This chain joins TRBV15 and TRBJ2-5; D unclear. CDR3 length equals 16 residues. The V and J ends lost 5 bases and 1 base respectively, with 17 bases between them. From germline, CDR1 is LNHNV and CDR2 YYDKDF (reference sequence). The CDR3 protein is CATSPRMAALQETQYF. The CDR3 nucleotides are TGTGCCACCAGCCCCCGAATGGCGGCCCTCCAAGAGACCCAGTACTTC.

V and J are TRBV7-9 and TRBJ2-4, with TRBD1 matching over 7 bases. CDR3 length: 11 residues. Per the germline V gene, CDR1 is SEHNR and CDR2 is FQNEAQ (reference sequence). V dropped 4 bases and J dropped 15; count of bases not matched to a gene: 6. CDR3 DNA: TGTGCCAGCAGCTCCTCACAGGGGCTGTACTTC. Translation gives CASSSSQGLYF.

The sample holds one count of this clone. The chain uses TRBV5-1 and TRBJ2-5; 7 positions match TRBD2. The CDR3 consists of 14 residues. V lost 1 base and J lost 2; bases outside the gene matches: 2. Germline CDR1 is SGHRS and CDR2 is YFSETQ. CDR3 residues: CASSLSSGQETQYF. CDR3 sequence (DNA): TGCGCCAGCAGCTTGTCTAGCGGACAAGAGACCCAGTACTTC.

This clone was detected only once. V and J are TRBV6-5 and TRBJ2-7; TRBD1 aligns across 8 bases. V lost 11 bases and J lost 3; bases outside the gene matches: 12. This CDR3 spans 14 amino acids. Germline V gene data show CDR1 as MNHEY and CDR2 as SVGAGI. CDR3 sequence: CAARGRGQNYEQYF. The DNA of the CDR3 is TGTGCCGCTCGGGGCAGGGGGCAAAACTACGAGCAGTACTTC.

Comment on this clone: This sample includes further DNA sequences coding for the same CDR3. The rearrangement uses TRBV7-2 and TRBJ2-7; 9 bases are shared with TRBD2. The CDR3 consists of 16 residues. J gave up 2 bases and V 3 bases, and 8 bases lay outside the gene matches. Germline V gives CDR1 SGHTA, CDR2 FQGNSA. Here the CDR3 reads CASSLEGASGAYEQYF. CDR3 bases: TGTGCCAGCAGCTTGGAGGGGGCTAGCGGGGCCTACGAGCAGTACTTC.